This T cell receptor beta chain is drawn from a study of T cell responses to AZD1222 COVID-19 vaccine. Notes on the study in general: Researchers report vaccine-associated CD4 TCRs spanning spike, with dominance at 160-218 and 743-854. Close to half of spike-specific TCRs reportedly recognize unmutated variant regions. When two AZD1222 doses had been given, Spike-specific TCR breadth and depth rose.

Germline V CDR1 and CDR2: SQVTM, ANQGSEA. This CDR3 contains 15 residues. V was clipped by 4 bases and J by 0 bases, with 15 bases between them. Sequencing used immunoSEQ multiplex PCR; TCRdb keeps in-frame clones, though not all of them. Here the sample spans approximately 210,000 clones, 80% to 95% being singletons. To note about this clone: What it binds is not known.

This clonotype was obtained from an adult who received the AZD1222 COVID-19 vaccine. Sequenced here: peripheral blood, sampled 28 days after the second AZD1222 dose. This chain uses TRBV29-1 with TRBJ2-5; possibly TRBD2 for D (5 bases). CDR3 in DNA: TGCAGCGTTGGTCGATGGAGCGGTAACCAAGAGACCCAGTACTTC. Amino acid sequence: CSVGRWSGNQETQYF.